The entry below gives a single T cell receptor beta chain sequence along with its context. Its antigen remains unknown. Using its own MiXCR run on the PCR reads, TCRdb lists one record per CDR3 protein. The table has hundreds of thousands of distinct CDR3 sequences, 25% seen once; the top ten hold 0.78%. This sample is part of a study of molecular identifiers for immune sequencing clone quantification. V lost 5 bases to trimming and J lost 0 bases, with 11 bases between them. Germline V gives CDR1 LNHDA, CDR2 SQIVND (reference sequence). The CDR3 is 14 residues long. Points from the study as a whole: Spiked TCR RNA from one Jurkat cell reportedly showed up when mixed among 1 million or so naive cells.

The sequencing input was naive CD8+ T cells from blood, with Jurkat cell RNA spiked in. Subset of the sample: FACS-sorted CD8+CD4-CCR7+CD45RA+ naive T cells. The chain recombines TRBV19 with TRBJ2-7; D remains ambiguous. The receptor was derived from a human donor in good health. Some libraries in this study had Jurkat cell RNA spiked in. This chain's CDR3 is CASSSAVSSYEQYF. CDR3 coding DNA: TGTGCCAGTAGTTCGGCAGTAAGCTCCTACGAGCAGTACTTC.